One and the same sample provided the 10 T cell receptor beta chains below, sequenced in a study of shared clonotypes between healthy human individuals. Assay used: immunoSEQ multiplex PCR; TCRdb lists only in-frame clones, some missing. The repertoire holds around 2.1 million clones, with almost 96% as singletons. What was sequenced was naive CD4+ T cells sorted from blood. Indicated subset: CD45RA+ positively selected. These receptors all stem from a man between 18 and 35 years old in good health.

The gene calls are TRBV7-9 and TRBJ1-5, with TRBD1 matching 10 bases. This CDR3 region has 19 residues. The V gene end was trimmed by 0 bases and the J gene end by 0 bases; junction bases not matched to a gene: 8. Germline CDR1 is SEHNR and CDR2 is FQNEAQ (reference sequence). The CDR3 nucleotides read TGTGCCAGCAGCTTAGCGCGGACAGGGGGACTTTATAGCAATCAGCCCCAGCATTTT. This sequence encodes CASSLARTGGLYSNQPQHF.

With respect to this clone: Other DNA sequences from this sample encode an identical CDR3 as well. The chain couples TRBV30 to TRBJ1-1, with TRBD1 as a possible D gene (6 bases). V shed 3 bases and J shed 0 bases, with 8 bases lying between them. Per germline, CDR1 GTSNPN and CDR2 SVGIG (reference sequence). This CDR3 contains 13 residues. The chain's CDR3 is CAWRQGLNTEAFF. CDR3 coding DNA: TGTGCCTGGAGACAGGGTCTGAACACTGAAGCTTTCTTT.

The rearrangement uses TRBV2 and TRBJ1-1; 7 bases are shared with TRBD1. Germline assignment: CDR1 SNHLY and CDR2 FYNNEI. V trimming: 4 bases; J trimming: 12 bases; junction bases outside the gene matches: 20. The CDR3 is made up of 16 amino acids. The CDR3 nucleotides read TGTGCCAGCAGTGGCCGCTCAACGTCGGACAGGACGGGGACTTTCTTT. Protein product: CASSGRSTSDRTGTFF.

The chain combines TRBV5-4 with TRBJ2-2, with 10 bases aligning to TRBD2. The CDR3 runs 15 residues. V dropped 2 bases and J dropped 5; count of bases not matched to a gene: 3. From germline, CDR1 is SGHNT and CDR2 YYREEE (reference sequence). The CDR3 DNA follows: TGTGCCAGCAGCTTTCCTAGCGGGAGAACCGGGGAGCTGTTTTTT. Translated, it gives CASSFPSGRTGELFF.

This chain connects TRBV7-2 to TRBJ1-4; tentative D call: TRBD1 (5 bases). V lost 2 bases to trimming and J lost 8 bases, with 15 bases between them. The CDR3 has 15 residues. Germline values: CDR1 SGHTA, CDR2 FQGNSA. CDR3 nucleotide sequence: TGTGCCAGCAGCTTAAGGGTCGGGGGGAGAGAAAAACTGTTTTTT. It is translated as CASSLRVGGREKLFF.

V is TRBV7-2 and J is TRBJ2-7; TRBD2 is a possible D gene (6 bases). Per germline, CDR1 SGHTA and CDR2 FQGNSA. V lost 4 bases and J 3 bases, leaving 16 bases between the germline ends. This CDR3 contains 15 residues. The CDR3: CASSWGGSPLYEQYF. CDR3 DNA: TGTGCCAGCAGCTGGGGAGGTAGCCCCCTCTACGAGCAGTACTTC.

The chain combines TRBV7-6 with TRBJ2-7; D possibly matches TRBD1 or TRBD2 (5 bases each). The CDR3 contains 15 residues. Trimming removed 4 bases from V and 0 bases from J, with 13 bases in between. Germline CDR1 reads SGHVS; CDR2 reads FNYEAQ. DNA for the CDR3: TGTGCCAGCAGCTCCGCGGCAGGGAGCTCCTACGAGCAGTACTTC. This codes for CASSSAAGSSYEQYF.

This CDR3 is CASSIGQAYEQYF. The CDR3 bases are TGTGCCAGCAGCATAGGACAGGCCTACGAGCAGTACTTC. The rearrangement joins TRBV9 to TRBJ2-7; TRBD1 matches 7 bases. Germline assignment: CDR1 SGDLS and CDR2 YYNGEE. The CDR3 loop spans 13 amino acids. The trim removed 4 bases at V and 2 bases at J, leaving 3 bases unmatched. The full variable domain, completed using reference TRBV9 and TRBJ2-7, is DSGVTQTPKHLITATGQRVTLRCSPRSGDLSVYWYQQSLDQGLQFLIQYYNGEERAKGNILERFSAQQFPDLHSELNLSSLELGDSALYFCASSIGQAYEQYFGPGTRLTVT.

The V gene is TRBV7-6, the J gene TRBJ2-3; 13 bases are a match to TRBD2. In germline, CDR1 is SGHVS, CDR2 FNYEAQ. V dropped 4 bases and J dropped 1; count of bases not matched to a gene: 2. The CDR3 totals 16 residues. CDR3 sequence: CASSSTSGRGTDTQYF. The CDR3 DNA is TGTGCCAGCAGCTCCACTAGCGGGAGGGGCACAGATACGCAGTATTTT. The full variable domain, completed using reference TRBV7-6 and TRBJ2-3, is GAGVSQSPRYKVTKRGQDVALRCDPISGHVSLYWYRQALGQGPEFLTYFNYEAQQDKSGLPNDRFSAERPEGSISTLTIQRTEQRDSAMYRCASSSTSGRGTDTQYFGPGTRLTVL.

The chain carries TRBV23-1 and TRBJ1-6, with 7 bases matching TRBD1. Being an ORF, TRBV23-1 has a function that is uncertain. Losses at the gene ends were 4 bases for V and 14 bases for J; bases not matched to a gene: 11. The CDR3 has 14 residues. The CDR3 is CASSLRTGACALHF. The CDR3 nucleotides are TGCGCCAGCAGTCTAAGGACAGGCGCGTGCGCCCTCCACTTT.